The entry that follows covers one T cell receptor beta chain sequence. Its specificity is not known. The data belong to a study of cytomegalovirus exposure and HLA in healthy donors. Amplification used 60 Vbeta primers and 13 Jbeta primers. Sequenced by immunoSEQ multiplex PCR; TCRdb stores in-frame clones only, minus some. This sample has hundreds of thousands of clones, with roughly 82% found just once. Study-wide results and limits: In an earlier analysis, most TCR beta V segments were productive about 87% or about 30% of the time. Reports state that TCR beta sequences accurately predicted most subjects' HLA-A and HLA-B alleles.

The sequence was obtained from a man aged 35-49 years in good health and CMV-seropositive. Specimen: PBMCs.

The CDR3 nucleotides are TGTGCCAGTGAGGCCAGGGGGCTTGAGGGCTACACCTTC. This codes for CASEARGLEGYTF. The chain joins TRBV6-1 to TRBJ1-2; TRBD1 aligns across 8 bases. Germline trimming cut 9 bases from V and 8 bases from J; bases unmatched to any gene: 11. Germline assignment: CDR1 MNHNS and CDR2 SASEGT. The CDR3 has 13 residues.